This is a list of T cell receptor beta chains from one sample in a study of T cells in tumors and immune-related adverse events. Clones were sequenced by immunoSEQ multiplex PCR, and TCRdb holds only the in-frame ones, with some missing. Of about 22,000 clones listed, approximately 90% were seen once; the top ten hold approximately 1.4%. This specimen was lymph node tissue, taken from a patient treated with anti-PD-1 therapy. These receptors were collected from a female donor with metastatic renal cell carcinoma. The CDR3 runs from the conserved cysteine through the conserved F or W. The D gene is left open where the match is weak. Only some rows state a clone size, as once, few, many or a class for expanded clones.

clone_size: .; cdr3_length: 14; v_call: TRBV10-3; d_call: .; j_call: TRBJ1-2; cdr3_aa: CAISVTGANYGYTF; cdr3_nt: TGTGCCATCAGTGTTACGGGAGCTAACTATGGCTACACCTTC
clone_size: few; cdr3_length: 15; v_call: TRBV10-1; d_call: .; j_call: TRBJ2-5; cdr3_aa: CASSESGGRQETQYF; cdr3_nt: TGCGCCAGCAGTGAGTCGGGGGGCCGCCAAGAGACCCAGTACTTC
clone_size: .; cdr3_length: 15; v_call: TRBV9; d_call: TRBD1; j_call: TRBJ1-2; cdr3_aa: CASSGRDRGFSGYTF; cdr3_nt: TGTGCCAGCAGCGGCCGGGACAGGGGGTTTTCTGGCTACACCTTC
clone_size: .; cdr3_length: 14; v_call: TRBV28; d_call: .; j_call: TRBJ2-1; cdr3_aa: CASTRGGSINEQFF; cdr3_nt: TGTGCCAGCACCAGGGGAGGTAGTATAAATGAGCAGTTCTTC
clone_size: .; cdr3_length: 15; v_call: TRBV7-2; d_call: .; j_call: TRBJ2-6; cdr3_aa: CASSLLISGANVLTF; cdr3_nt: TGTGCCAGCAGCTTACTTATATCTGGGGCCAACGTCCTGACTTTC
clone_size: .; cdr3_length: 18; v_call: TRBV4-3; d_call: TRBD1; j_call: TRBJ1-2; cdr3_aa: CASSQEGRQGLLLDGYTF; cdr3_nt: TGCGCCAGCAGCCAAGAAGGGAGACAGGGCTTACTTCTGGATGGCTACACCTTC
clone_size: .; cdr3_length: 11; v_call: TRBV7-2; d_call: .; j_call: TRBJ1-4; cdr3_aa: CASRHKIGLFF; cdr3_nt: TGTGCCAGCAGGCACAAGATTGGACTGTTTTTT
clone_size: .; cdr3_length: 13; v_call: TRBV10-3; d_call: .; j_call: TRBJ1-5; cdr3_aa: CAISKEGNQPQHF; cdr3_nt: TGTGCCATCAGTAAGGAAGGCAATCAGCCCCAGCATTTT
clone_size: .; cdr3_length: 13; v_call: TRBV2; d_call: TRBD1; j_call: TRBJ1-4; cdr3_aa: CASSVDRDEKLFF; cdr3_nt: TGTGCCAGCAGCGTCGACAGGGATGAAAAACTGTTTTTT
clone_size: .; cdr3_length: 16; v_call: TRBV30; d_call: TRBD1; j_call: TRBJ1-3; cdr3_aa: CAWSRTGTDSGNTIYF; cdr3_nt: TGTGCCTGGAGTCGGACAGGGACGGACTCTGGAAACACCATATATTTT
clone_size: .; cdr3_length: 15; v_call: TRBV5-1; d_call: TRBD1; j_call: TRBJ2-5; cdr3_aa: CASSSGTAYQETQYF; cdr3_nt: TGCGCCAGCAGCTCCGGGACAGCTTACCAAGAGACCCAGTACTTC
clone_size: .; cdr3_length: 13; v_call: TRBV13; d_call: .; j_call: TRBJ2-1; cdr3_aa: CASKQGGWNEQFF; cdr3_nt: TGTGCCAGCAAGCAGGGGGGTTGGAATGAGCAGTTCTTC